This TCR beta chain derives from a study of blood T cell repertoires in COVID-19. The wider study: COVID-19 samples, acute and convalescent, were from the United States, Italy and Spain. Sources were T cells, B-cell-depleted T cells, or PBMCs; the material itself was cDNA or gDNA.

Trimming removed 0 bases at V and 6 bases at J, with 17 bases between. CDR1 and CDR2 from the germline V gene are LNHNV and YYDKDF (reference sequence). The length of the CDR3 is 16 residues. As processed by the authors: The authors estimated nucleated cell counts from reference gene primer amplification. Sequencing was performed with immunoSEQ multiplex PCR; in TCRdb, only in-frame clones are kept and a portion is missing. V, J and clone size are those of that table, while D and trimming were read from the DNA. This repertoire shows about 130,000 clones, approximately 81% found once; its top ten account for around 5.5%.

The receptor was derived from a man aged 55 to 70 with acute or convalescent COVID-19. The source material was peripheral blood. The gene calls are TRBV15 and TRBJ1-2, with D perhaps TRBD1 (6 bases). The CDR3 DNA reads TGTGCCACCAGCAGAGATCAGGGAGGGACAACCGATGGCTACACCTTC. It translates to CATSRDQGGTTDGYTF.